The 30 T cell receptor beta chains below come from one sample, sequenced in a study of shared clonotypes between healthy human individuals. Some clones are missing from TCRdb's copy, which holds only in-frame ones; the method was immunoSEQ multiplex PCR. The top ten clones hold roughly 0.65% of a sample with fewer than 1.4 million clones, roughly 74% of them seen once. Material for sequencing was memory CD4+ T cells from PBMCs. As to subset: CD45RA-negative fraction. The receptors originated from a man in his late teens or twenties in good health. Some clones in this sample may be carry-over from other donors' samples.

J is TRBJ1-2 and V is TRBV28; no reliable D call. Germline V gene lookup returns CDR1 MDHEN and CDR2 SYDVKM. The CDR3 length is 11 residues. V lost 6 bases, J lost 5 bases, and 7 bases lay in between. CDR3 protein: CASSGEYGYTF. CDR3 in DNA: TGTGCCAGCAGCGGCGAATATGGCTACACCTTC.

The J gene is TRBJ1-3, the V gene TRBV6-1, with D uncertain. This CDR3 comprises 12 residues. The V gene's germline CDR1 is MNHNS and CDR2 SASEGT. Trimming stripped 4 bases from V and 3 bases from J, with 4 bases between. Here the CDR3 reads CASSGFGNTIYF. The CDR3 coding sequence is TGTGCCAGCAGTGGTTTTGGAAACACCATATATTTT.

V usage is TRBV5-6 and J usage is TRBJ1-2; D is perhaps TRBD1 (5 bases). The CDR3 runs 13 residues. Germline V CDR1 and CDR2: SGHDT, YYEEEE. Trimming took off 0 bases at V and 5 bases at J, with 8 bases between the two ends. The CDR3 spells CASSLGPGYGYTF. In nucleotides, the CDR3 is TGTGCCAGCAGCTTGGGTCCAGGGTATGGCTACACCTTC.

The CDR3 sequence: CASSTDMGSYEQYF. DNA of the CDR3: TGTGCCAGCAGCACCGACATGGGATCCTACGAGCAGTACTTC. The chain is built from TRBV7-2 and TRBJ2-7; D is unresolved. Per the germline V gene, CDR1 is SGHTA and CDR2 is FQGNSA. The length of the CDR3 is 14 residues. Trimming pared 5 bases from V and 1 base from J, leaving 12 bases between.

The chain joins TRBV2 to TRBJ1-5; D is unresolved. This CDR3 has 13 amino acids. Germline V gives CDR1 SNHLY, CDR2 FYNNEI. With 5 bases removed from V and 3 bases from J, the gap between germline ends came to 8 bases. CDR3 sequence reads: CASSPGFNQPQHF. CDR3 nucleotide sequence: TGTGCCAGCAGTCCAGGATTCAATCAGCCCCAGCATTTT.

The chain is built from TRBV7-9 and TRBJ2-5; TRBD2 aligns across 11 bases. The ends lost 7 bases at V and 2 bases at J; junction bases unmatched: 6. This CDR3 is built from 15 residues. CDR1 SEHNR and CDR2 FQNEAQ come from the germline V gene (reference sequence). As DNA, the CDR3 is TGTGCCAGCATCAAGGGACTAGCGGAACAAGAGACCCAGTACTTC. Its translation: CASIKGLAEQETQYF.

The V and J genes are TRBV7-3 and TRBJ1-2; maybe TRBD1 (5 bases). Germline V gene sequence: CDR1 SGHTA, CDR2 FQGTGA. The CDR3 is 13 amino acids. Trimming took off 0 bases at V and 8 bases at J, with 10 bases between the two ends. The CDR3 here is CASSLTLGAGYTF. CDR3 DNA sequence: TGTGCCAGCAGCTTAACGTTAGGGGCCGGCTACACCTTC.

The V and J genes are TRBV5-1 and TRBJ2-7; perhaps TRBD1 as D (6 bases). The CDR3 runs to 14 residues. Between the trimmed V and J ends, which lost 1 base and 3 bases, there was a span of 11 bases. Germline V gene lookup returns CDR1 SGHRS and CDR2 YFSETQ. The CDR3 nucleotides read TGCGCCAGCAGCTTGACCACAGGGAACTACGAGCAGTACTTC. Translation: CASSLTTGNYEQYF.

Turning to this clone: Different DNA sequences within this sample yield the same CDR3. V usage is TRBV29-1 and J usage is TRBJ1-2; no reliable D call. Germline V CDR1 and CDR2: SQVTM, ANQGSEA. The germline V and J ends were trimmed by 2 bases and 3 bases, with 7 bases remaining between them. The CDR3 loop spans 12 amino acids. CDR3 bases: TGCAGCGTTGAAACAGAATACTATGGCTACACCTTC. This encodes CSVETEYYGYTF.

This rearrangement joins TRBV30 to TRBJ2-5; the match to TRBD1 covers 10 bases. The DNA matches TRBJ2-7 better at its end, which makes the J call doubtful. Germline V gives CDR1 GTSNPN, CDR2 SVGIG (reference sequence). The CDR3 loop spans 14 amino acids. The CDR3 loop reads CAWAYGTGDYEQYF. The CDR3 DNA follows: TGTGCCTGGGCCTACGGGACAGGGGACTACGAGCAGTACTTC.

As regards this clone: Other DNA sequences of this sample code for an identical CDR3. CDR3 amino acids: CASSLVSGTGELFF. In nucleotides, the CDR3 is TGTGCCAGCAGCTTAGTTTCCGGGACCGGGGAGCTGTTTTTT. This sequence joins TRBV11-3 and TRBJ2-2, with no clear D. The V end was cut by 1 base, the J end by 5 bases, with 8 bases between. The CDR3 sequence is 14 residues long. CDR1 is SGHNT, CDR2 YENEEA, per germline.

As to this clone: The DNA is left out, because the CDR3 cannot be placed on it with certainty; the CDR3 is given as TCRdb lists it. The chain joins TRBV12-2 to TRBJ2-2; the table calls TRBD2, which could not be checked here. TRBV12-2 is listed as a pseudogene. With termini counted, the CDR3 has 17 amino acids. The CDR3 protein is CASRLAEFACGTGELFF.

The chain recombines TRBV30 with TRBJ1-4, with 8 bases identical to TRBD1. Germline V gives CDR1 GTSNPN, CDR2 SVGIG (reference sequence). V was pared by 3 bases and J by 10 bases, with 10 bases of the junction left unmatched. The CDR3 sequence is 14 residues long. The CDR3 here is CAWSGGQVIAKLFF. Written as DNA, the CDR3 is TGTGCCTGGAGCGGGGGACAGGTGATCGCAAAACTGTTTTTT.

This clone was detected only a few times. This rearrangement joins TRBV18 to TRBJ1-1; TRBD1 agrees at 9 bases. CDR1 KGHSH and CDR2 LQKENI come from the germline V gene. Losses at the gene ends were 2 bases for V and 5 bases for J; bases not matched to a gene: 9. The CDR3 sequence is 16 residues long. The CDR3 protein is CASSPIRSGTGTEAFF. As DNA, the CDR3 is TGTGCCAGCTCACCAATAAGGTCAGGGACAGGGACTGAAGCTTTCTTT.

This sequence joins TRBV19 and TRBJ2-3, with TRBD2 identical over 12 bases. With 0 bases clipped from V and 8 bases from J, the junction kept 12 bases outside the gene matches. The germline V gene encodes CDR1 LNHDA and CDR2 SQIVND (reference sequence). This CDR3 spans 18 amino acids. The CDR3 DNA reads as TGTGCCAGTAGTATAGAAGCCCGACTAGCGGGAGCTTCAGTTACGCAGTATTTT. As protein: CASSIEARLAGASVTQYF.

Points on this clone: A single base separates this from a much larger clone, so it may be a read error. The chain recombines TRBV30 with TRBJ1-3, with D possibly TRBD1 on 6 matching bases. The length of the CDR3 is 15 residues. CDR1 is GTSNPN and CDR2 is SVGIG in the germline V gene (reference sequence). The CDR3 nucleotides read TGTGCCTGGAGCAAGATCAGGGGCTCTGGAAGCACCATATATTTT. Its protein is CAWSKIRGSGSTIYF.

This clone has just a few counts. The sample contains more than one DNA sequence encoding this CDR3. The V call is TRBV18, the J call TRBJ1-5; possible D gene TRBD1, 5 bases. The germline gives CDR1 KGHSH, CDR2 LQKENI. The CDR3 contains 15 residues. Trimming pared 3 bases from V and 0 bases from J, leaving 9 bases between. The CDR3 here is CASSPFQGSNQPQHF. Here the CDR3 DNA reads TGTGCCAGCTCACCTTTCCAGGGTAGCAATCAGCCCCAGCATTTT. Filled out from reference TRBV18 and TRBJ1-5, the complete variable domain reads NAGVMQNPRHLVRRRGQEARLRCSPMKGHSHVYWYRQLPEEGLKFMVYLQKENIIDESGMPKERFSAEFPKEGPSILRIQQVVRGDSAAYFCASSPFQGSNQPQHFGDGTRLSIL.

The chain employs TRBV10-3 and TRBJ1-1; D is ambiguous. Germline V gene lookup returns CDR1 ENHRY and CDR2 SYGVKD. The CDR3 covers 16 residues. Trimming removed 5 bases at V and 2 bases at J, with 18 bases between. The CDR3 nucleotides are TGTGCCATCAGTTCCCTAGGCCCGGGAGGAAACACTGAAGCTTTCTTT. This gives the protein CAISSLGPGGNTEAFF.

CDR3 sequence (DNA): TGTGCCAGCAGCAAACTCGGTACGCAGTATTTT. Its protein is CASSKLGTQYF. The rearrangement uses TRBV28 and TRBJ2-3; D unclear. V gave up 6 bases and J gave up 8 bases, with 9 bases separating them. Germline V gene lookup returns CDR1 MDHEN and CDR2 SYDVKM. The CDR3 contains 11 residues.

J is TRBJ2-4 and V is TRBV14, with 11 nucleotides matching TRBD2. Germline V gene sequence: CDR1 SGHDN, CDR2 FVKESK. The CDR3 is 15 amino acids. V gave up 5 bases and J gave up 5 bases; unmatched junction bases: 5. The CDR3 loop reads CASSNSGRAENIQYF. The CDR3 nucleotides are TGTGCCAGCAGCAATAGCGGGAGGGCCGAAAACATTCAGTACTTC.

The J gene is TRBJ2-7, the V gene TRBV13; 7 positions match TRBD1. The germline V gene encodes CDR1 PRHDT and CDR2 FYEKMQ (reference sequence). The trim removed 5 bases at V and 2 bases at J, leaving 6 bases unmatched. This CDR3 has 14 amino acids. The CDR3 here is CASSRTGQTYEQYF. CDR3 bases: TGTGCCAGCAGCCGAACGGGACAGACCTACGAGCAGTACTTC.

The chain uses TRBV10-3 and TRBJ2-1; TRBD2 might be the D (6 bases). V was shortened by 4 bases and J by 8 bases, with 21 bases between the two germline ends. Germline CDR1 is ENHRY and CDR2 is SYGVKD. The CDR3 has 16 residues. The CDR3 sequence: CAISGRDSGVWDEQFF. CDR3 nucleotide sequence: TGTGCCATCAGTGGCCGGGACTCGGGGGTCTGGGATGAGCAGTTCTTC.

The chain's CDR3 is CASSPRWDRENIQYF. The CDR3 bases are TGTGCCAGCAGCCCCCGGTGGGACAGAGAAAACATTCAGTACTTC. The chain couples TRBV9 to TRBJ2-4; 7 bases match TRBD1. This CDR3 region has 15 residues. V gave up 4 bases and J gave up 5 bases; unmatched junction bases: 9. Germline V CDR1 and CDR2: SGDLS, YYNGEE.

This chain links TRBV18 with TRBJ2-3; 8 nucleotides match TRBD2. This CDR3 has 15 amino acids. Germline-derived CDR1 and CDR2 are KGHSH and LQKENI. J was trimmed by 6 bases and V by 6 bases; bases with no gene match: 11. CDR3 residues: CASSPLLAAGDTQYF. The CDR3 DNA reads as TGTGCCAGCTCCCCGCTACTAGCGGCCGGCGATACGCAGTATTTT.

This chain links TRBV9 with TRBJ2-5; 8 bases match TRBD2. Germline lookup yields CDR1 SGDLS and CDR2 YYNGEE. This CDR3 comprises 14 residues. V lost 0 bases to trimming and J lost 7 bases; unmatched junction nucleotides: 5. The CDR3 nucleotides are TGTGCCAGCAGCGTAGAGGGACTAGGTGGGACCCAGTACTTC. Its translation is CASSVEGLGGTQYF.

The gene calls are TRBV20-1 and TRBJ2-1; D ambiguous. Germline-derived CDR1 and CDR2 are DFQATT and SNEGSKA (reference sequence). Trimming pared 6 bases from V and 10 bases from J, leaving 13 bases between. The CDR3 loop spans 11 amino acids. The DNA of the CDR3 is TGCAGTGCCAGACTCCTCCTGGAGCAGTTCTTC. Protein: CSARLLLEQFF.

The genes are TRBV30 and TRBJ1-1; 8 positions match TRBD1. This CDR3 has 16 residues. The germline V gene encodes CDR1 GTSNPN and CDR2 SVGIG (reference sequence). V was pared by 1 base and J by 5 bases, with 12 bases of the junction left unmatched. In DNA, the CDR3 is TGTGCCTGGAGTGGGGACAGGACGAGGGTCAGGACTGAAGCTTTCTTT. This encodes CAWSGDRTRVRTEAFF.

This clone was seen a handful of times. The V gene is TRBV27, the J gene TRBJ2-2, with 7 bases that match TRBD2. The CDR3 contains 13 residues. In germline, CDR1 is MNHEY, CDR2 SMNVEV (reference sequence). Unmatched junction bases numbered 5, after V lost 6 bases and J lost 7 bases. Here the CDR3 DNA reads TGTGCCAGCAGGCTCGGGGGGAGCGGGGAGCTGTTTTTT. Encoded protein: CASRLGGSGELFF.

This clone was seen a few times. The same CDR3 also results from other DNA sequences found in this sample. The CDR3 DNA sequence: TGCAGTGCTAGACTGACTGAAGCTTTCTTT. This encodes CSARLTEAFF. This chain joins TRBV20-1 and TRBJ1-1; D uncertain. There are 10 residues in the CDR3. The ends were cut back, 2 bases at V and 5 bases at J, with 3 bases in the middle. In germline, CDR1 is DFQATT, CDR2 SNEGSKA (reference sequence).

The chain uses TRBV7-2 and TRBJ2-7; 8 nucleotides line up with TRBD2. Germline CDR1 SGHTA, CDR2 FQGNSA. The trim removed 5 bases at V and 2 bases at J, leaving 5 bases unmatched. The CDR3 loop spans 14 amino acids. This CDR3 is CASSRGGGTYEQYF. The DNA of the CDR3 is TGTGCCAGCAGCCGGGGGGGCGGAACCTACGAGCAGTACTTC.